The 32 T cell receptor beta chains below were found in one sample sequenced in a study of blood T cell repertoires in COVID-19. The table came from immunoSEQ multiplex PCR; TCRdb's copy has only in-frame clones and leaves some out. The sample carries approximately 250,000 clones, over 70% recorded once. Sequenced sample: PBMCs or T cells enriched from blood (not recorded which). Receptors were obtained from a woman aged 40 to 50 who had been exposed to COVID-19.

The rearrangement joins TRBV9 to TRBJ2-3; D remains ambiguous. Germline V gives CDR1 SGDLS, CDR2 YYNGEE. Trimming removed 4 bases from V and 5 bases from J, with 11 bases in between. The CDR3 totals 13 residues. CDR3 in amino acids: CASSPPEEDTQYF. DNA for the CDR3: TGTGCCAGCAGCCCCCCAGAAGAAGATACGCAGTATTTT.

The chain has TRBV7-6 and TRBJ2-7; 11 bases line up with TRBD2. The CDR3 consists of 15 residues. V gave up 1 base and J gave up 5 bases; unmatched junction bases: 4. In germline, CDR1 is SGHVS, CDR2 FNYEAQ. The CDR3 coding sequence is TGTGCCAGCAGCTTAGAACTAGCGGGGGTGGACGAGCAGTACTTC. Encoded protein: CASSLELAGVDEQYF.

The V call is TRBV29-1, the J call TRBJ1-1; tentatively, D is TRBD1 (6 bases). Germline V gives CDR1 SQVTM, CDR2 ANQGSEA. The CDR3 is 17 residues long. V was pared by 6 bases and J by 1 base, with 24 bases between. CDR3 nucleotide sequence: TGCAGCGTGGGAAAGGGGGGGCCGACTCGAGGGAACACTGAAGCTTTCTTT. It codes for CSVGKGGPTRGNTEAFF.

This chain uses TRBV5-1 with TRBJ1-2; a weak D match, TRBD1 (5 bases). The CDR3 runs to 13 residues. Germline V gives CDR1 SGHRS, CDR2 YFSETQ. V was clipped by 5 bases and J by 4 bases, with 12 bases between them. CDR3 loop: CASSPIDSYGYTF. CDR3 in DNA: TGCGCCAGCAGTCCGATTGACAGCTATGGCTACACCTTC.

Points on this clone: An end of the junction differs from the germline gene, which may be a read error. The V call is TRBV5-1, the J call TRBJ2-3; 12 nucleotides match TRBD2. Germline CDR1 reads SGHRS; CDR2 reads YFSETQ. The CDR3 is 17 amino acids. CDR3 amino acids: CASSLRLAGDEPDTQYF. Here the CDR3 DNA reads TGTGCCAGCAGTTTACGACTAGCGGGAGATGAGCCAGATACGCAGTATTTT.

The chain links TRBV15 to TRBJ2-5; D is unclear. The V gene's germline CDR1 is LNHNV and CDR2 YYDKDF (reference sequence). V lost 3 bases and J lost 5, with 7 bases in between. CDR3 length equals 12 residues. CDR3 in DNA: TGTGCCACCAGCAGGGTACGGGAGACCCAGTACTTC. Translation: CATSRVRETQYF.

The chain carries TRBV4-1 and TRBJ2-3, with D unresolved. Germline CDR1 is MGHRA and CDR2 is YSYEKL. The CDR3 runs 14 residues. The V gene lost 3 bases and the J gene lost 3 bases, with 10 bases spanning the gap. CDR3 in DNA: TGCGCCAGCAGCCACCCCGATCTAACAGATACGCAGTATTTT. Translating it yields CASSHPDLTDTQYF.

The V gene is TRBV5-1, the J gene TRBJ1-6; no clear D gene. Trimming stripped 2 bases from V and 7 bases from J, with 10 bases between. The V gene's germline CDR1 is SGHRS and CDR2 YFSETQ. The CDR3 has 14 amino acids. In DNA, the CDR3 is TGCGCCAGCAGCTTATATGACACGAATTCACCCCTCCACTTT. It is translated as CASSLYDTNSPLHF.

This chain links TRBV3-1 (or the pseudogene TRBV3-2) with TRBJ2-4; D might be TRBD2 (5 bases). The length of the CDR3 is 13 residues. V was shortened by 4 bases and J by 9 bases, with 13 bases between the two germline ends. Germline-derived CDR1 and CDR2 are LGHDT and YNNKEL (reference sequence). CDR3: CASSLGIVGIQYF. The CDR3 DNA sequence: TGTGCCAGCAGCCTCGGGATCGTTGGCATTCAGTACTTC.

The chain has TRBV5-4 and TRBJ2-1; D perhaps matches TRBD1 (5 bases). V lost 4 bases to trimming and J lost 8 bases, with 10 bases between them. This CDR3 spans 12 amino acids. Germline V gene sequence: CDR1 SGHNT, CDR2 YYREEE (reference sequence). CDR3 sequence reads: CASSLQGYEQFF. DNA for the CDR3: TGTGCCAGCAGCCTCCAGGGTTATGAGCAGTTCTTC.

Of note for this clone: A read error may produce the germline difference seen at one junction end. This CDR3 reads CASSGRTSGTTDTQYF. In nucleotides, the CDR3 is TGTGCCAGCAGCGGCAGGACTAGCGGGACCACAGATACGCAGTATTTT. This chain connects TRBV5-1 to TRBJ2-3; the match to TRBD2 covers 12 bases. This CDR3 comprises 16 residues. The V gene's germline CDR1 is SGHRS and CDR2 YFSETQ.

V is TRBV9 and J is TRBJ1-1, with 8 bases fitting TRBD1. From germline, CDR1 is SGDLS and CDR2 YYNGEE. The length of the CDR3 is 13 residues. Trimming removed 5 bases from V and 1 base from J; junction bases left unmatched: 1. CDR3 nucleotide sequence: TGTGCCAGCAGGGGACAGGCGAACACTGAAGCTTTCTTT. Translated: CASRGQANTEAFF.

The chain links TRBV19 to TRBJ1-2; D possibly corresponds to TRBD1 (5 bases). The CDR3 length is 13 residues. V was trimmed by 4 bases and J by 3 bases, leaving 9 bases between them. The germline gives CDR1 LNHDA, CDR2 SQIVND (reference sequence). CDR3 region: CASSTVGDYGYTF. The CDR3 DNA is TGTGCCAGTAGTACGGTAGGGGACTATGGCTACACCTTC.

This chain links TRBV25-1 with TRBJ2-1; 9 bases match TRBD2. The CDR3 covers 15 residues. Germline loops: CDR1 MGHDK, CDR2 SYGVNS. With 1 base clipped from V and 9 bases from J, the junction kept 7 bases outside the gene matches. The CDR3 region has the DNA TGTGCCAGCAGTGAATTCGGTAGCGGGAGTTCTGAGCAGTTCTTC. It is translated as CASSEFGSGSSEQFF.

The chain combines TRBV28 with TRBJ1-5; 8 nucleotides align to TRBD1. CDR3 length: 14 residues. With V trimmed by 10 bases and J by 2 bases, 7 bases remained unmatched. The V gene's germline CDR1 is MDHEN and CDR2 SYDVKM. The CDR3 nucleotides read TGTGCCACCACGGACAGGGTAGGCAATCAGCCCCAGCATTTT. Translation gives CATTDRVGNQPQHF.

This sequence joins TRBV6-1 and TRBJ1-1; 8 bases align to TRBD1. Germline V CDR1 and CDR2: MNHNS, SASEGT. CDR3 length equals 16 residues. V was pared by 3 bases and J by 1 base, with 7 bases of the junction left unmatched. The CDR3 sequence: CASSDRPGGANTEAFF. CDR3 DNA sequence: TGTGCCAGCAGTGACCGTCCAGGGGGCGCGAACACTGAAGCTTTCTTT.

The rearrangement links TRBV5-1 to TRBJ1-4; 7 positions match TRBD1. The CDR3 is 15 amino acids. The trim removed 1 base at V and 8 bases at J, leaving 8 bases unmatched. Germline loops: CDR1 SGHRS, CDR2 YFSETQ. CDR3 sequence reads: CASSLSRGRVEKLFF. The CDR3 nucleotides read TGCGCCAGCAGCTTGTCGAGGGGGCGCGTGGAAAAACTGTTTTTT.

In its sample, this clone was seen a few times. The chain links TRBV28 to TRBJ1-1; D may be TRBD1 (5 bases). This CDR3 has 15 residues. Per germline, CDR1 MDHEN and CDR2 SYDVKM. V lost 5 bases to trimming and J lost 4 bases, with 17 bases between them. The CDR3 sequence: CASSSGAASPTEAFF. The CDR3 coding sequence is TGTGCCAGCAGTAGCGGGGCTGCAAGCCCCACTGAAGCTTTCTTT.

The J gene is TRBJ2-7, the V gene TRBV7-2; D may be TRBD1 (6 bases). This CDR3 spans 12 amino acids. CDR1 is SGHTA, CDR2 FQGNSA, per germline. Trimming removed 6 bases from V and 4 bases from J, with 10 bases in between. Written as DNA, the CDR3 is TGTGCCAGCAGTCTCACAGGGTACGAGCAGTACTTC. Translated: CASSLTGYEQYF.

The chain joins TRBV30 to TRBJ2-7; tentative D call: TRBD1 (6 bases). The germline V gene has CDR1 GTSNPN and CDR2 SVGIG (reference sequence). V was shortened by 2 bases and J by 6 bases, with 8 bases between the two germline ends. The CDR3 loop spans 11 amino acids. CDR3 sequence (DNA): TGTGCCTGGAGTTTAGGGGGCGAGCAGTACGTC. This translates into CAWSLGGEQYV.

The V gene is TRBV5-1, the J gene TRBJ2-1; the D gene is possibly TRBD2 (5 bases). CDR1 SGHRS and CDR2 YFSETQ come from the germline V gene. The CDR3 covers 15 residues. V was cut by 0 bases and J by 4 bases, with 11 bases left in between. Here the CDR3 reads CASSLVGESYNEQFF. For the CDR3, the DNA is TGCGCCAGCAGCTTGGTCGGGGAATCTTACAATGAGCAGTTCTTC.

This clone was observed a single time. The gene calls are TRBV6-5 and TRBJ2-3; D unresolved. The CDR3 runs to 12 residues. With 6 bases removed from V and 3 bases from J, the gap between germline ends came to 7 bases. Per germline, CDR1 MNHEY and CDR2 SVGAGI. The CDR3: CASRHTTDTQYF. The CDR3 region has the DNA TGTGCCAGCAGACACACGACAGATACGCAGTATTTT.

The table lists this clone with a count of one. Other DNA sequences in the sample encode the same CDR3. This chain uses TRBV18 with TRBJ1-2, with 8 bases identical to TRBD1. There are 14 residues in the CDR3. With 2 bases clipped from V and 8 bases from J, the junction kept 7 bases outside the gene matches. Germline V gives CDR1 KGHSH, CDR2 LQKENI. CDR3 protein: CASSPGQGDYGYTF. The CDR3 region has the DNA TGTGCCAGCTCACCAGGACAGGGAGATTACGGCTACACCTTC.

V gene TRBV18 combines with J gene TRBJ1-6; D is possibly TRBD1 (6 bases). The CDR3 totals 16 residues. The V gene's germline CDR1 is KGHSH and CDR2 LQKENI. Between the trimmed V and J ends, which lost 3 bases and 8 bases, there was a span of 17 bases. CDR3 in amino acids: CASSPRRAGVDSPLHF. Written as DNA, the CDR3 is TGTGCCAGCTCACCCCGTCGAGCAGGGGTTGATTCACCCCTCCACTTT.

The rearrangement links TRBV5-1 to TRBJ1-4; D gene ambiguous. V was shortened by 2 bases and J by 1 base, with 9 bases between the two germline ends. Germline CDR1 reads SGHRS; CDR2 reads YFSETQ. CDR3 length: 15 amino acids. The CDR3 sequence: CASSLSGVTNEKLFF. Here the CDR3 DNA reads TGCGCCAGCAGCTTATCTGGAGTAACTAATGAAAAACTGTTTTTT.

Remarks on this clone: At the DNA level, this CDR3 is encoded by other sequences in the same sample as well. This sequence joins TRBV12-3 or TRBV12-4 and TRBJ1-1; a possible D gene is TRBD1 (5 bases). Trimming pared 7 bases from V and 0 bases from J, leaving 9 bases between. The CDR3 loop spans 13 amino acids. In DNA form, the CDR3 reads TGTGCCAGCACCCTGACAGTGAACACTGAAGCTTTCTTT. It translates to CASTLTVNTEAFF.

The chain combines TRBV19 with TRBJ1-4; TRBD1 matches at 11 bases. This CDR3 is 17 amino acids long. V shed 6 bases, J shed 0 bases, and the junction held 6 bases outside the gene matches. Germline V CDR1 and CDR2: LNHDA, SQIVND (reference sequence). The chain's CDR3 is CASSDPGQGATNEKLFF. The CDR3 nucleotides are TGTGCCAGTAGCGACCCGGGACAGGGGGCAACTAATGAAAAACTGTTTTTT. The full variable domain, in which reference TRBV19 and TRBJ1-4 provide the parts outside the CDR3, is DGGITQSPKYLFRKEGQNVTLSCEQNLNHDAMYWYRQDPGQGLRLIYYSQIVNDFQKGDIAEGYSVSREKKESFPLTVTSAQKNPTAFYLCASSDPGQGATNEKLFFGSGTQLSVL.

CDR3 nucleotide sequence: TGTGCCAGCAGGGGTTTGACCGGGACTAGTTCTGGTGAGCAGTTCTTC. The encoded protein is CASRGLTGTSSGEQFF. The gene calls are TRBV3-1 (or the pseudogene TRBV3-2) and TRBJ2-1, with 8 bases aligning to TRBD2. The CDR3 is 16 amino acids. Germline values: CDR1 LGHDT, CDR2 YNNKEL (reference sequence). The ends lost 6 bases at V and 9 bases at J; junction bases unmatched: 16.

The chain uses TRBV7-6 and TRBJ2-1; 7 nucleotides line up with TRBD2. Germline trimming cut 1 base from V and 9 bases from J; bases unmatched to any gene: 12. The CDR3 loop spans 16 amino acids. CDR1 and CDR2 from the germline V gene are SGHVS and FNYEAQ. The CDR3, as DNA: TGTGCCAGCAGCTTAGGTTGGGAGGGGCAAGGTAGTGAGCAGTTCTTC. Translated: CASSLGWEGQGSEQFF.

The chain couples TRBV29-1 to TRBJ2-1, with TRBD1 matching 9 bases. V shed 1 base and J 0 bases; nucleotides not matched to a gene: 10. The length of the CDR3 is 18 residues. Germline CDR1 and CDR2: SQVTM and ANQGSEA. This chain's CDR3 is CSVEVWGTGGISYNEQFF. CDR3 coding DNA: TGCAGCGTTGAAGTATGGGGTACAGGGGGCATCTCCTACAATGAGCAGTTCTTC.

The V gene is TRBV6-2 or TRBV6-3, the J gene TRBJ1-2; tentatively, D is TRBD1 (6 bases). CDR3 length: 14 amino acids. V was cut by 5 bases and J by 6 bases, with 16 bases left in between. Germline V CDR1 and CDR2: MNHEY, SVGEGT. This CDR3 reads CASSDNRDTHGYTF. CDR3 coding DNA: TGTGCCAGCAGTGACAACAGGGACACCCATGGCTACACCTTC.

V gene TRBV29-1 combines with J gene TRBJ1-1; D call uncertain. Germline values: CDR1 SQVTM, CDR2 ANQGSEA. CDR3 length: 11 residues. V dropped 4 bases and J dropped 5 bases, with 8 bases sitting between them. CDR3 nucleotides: TGCAGCGTTGCCCGGGAGACTGAAGCTTTCTTT. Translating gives CSVARETEAFF.